The clone carrying this T cell receptor (beta chain) occurred many times. Its antigen is unidentified. Extracted from the samples, RNA was reverse transcribed into cDNA to serve as the sequencing template. Only in-frame clones appear in the TCRdb table, and some are missing; sequencing was by immunoSEQ multiplex PCR. The sample holds 200,000 or so clones, around 62% seen once. The data are from a study of CD8+ T cells in alopecia areata. About the study: The drug, oral tofacitinib, was given to treated patients at 5 to 10 mg twice daily. Treatment ran 6 to 18 months, with 6 months of follow-up afterward.

The V gene's germline CDR1 is ENHRY and CDR2 SYGVKD. V lost 2 bases and J lost 6, with 19 bases in between. The CDR3 has 16 residues. Study results and caveats: Lesional scalp exceeded normal scalp in clonality, especially in alopecia totalis/universalis.

It was from alopecia areata patients that lesional scalp punch biopsies and peripheral blood were collected. Material: CD4+ T cells sorted from blood, obtained at week 0. J is TRBJ1-1 and V is TRBV10-3; no firm D call. This TCR derives from a human donor with alopecia areata. The CDR3 reads CAISEDGLPRVSEAFF. DNA of the CDR3: TGTGCCATCAGTGAGGATGGACTCCCTCGGGTCTCTGAAGCTTTCTTT.